This T cell receptor (beta chain) was sequenced in a study of CD8 T cells in ankylosing spondylitis. Study-level results: Ankylosing spondylitis blood appeared to carry a characteristic TCR beta motif of several highly homologous variants. The authors reported significant enrichment of disease-linked clones in matched ankylosing spondylitis synovial fluid. A subset of motif variants has previously been described in the synovial fluid and blood of reactive arthritis. Those disease-linked clones were CD8+; they were also relatively rare in peripheral blood.

Germline CDR1 reads MNHEY; CDR2 reads SVGEGT. The CDR3 spans 15 residues. TCRdb ran MiXCR on the 5' RACE reads and lists one entry per CDR3 protein. This repertoire shows some 150,000 distinct CDR3 sequences, around 43% found once; its top ten account for 15%. This clonotype was seen only a few times. The antigen remains unidentified. The chain recombines TRBV6-2 or TRBV6-3 with TRBJ2-5; TRBD2 matches 11 bases. The sequence derives from a male donor with ankylosing spondylitis. The material sequenced was synovial fluid, either unsorted or a sorted T cell fraction (not recorded which). The CDR3 reads CATEPGLADQETQYF. Here the CDR3 DNA reads TGTGCTACCGAACCGGGACTAGCGGACCAAGAGACCCAGTACTTC.